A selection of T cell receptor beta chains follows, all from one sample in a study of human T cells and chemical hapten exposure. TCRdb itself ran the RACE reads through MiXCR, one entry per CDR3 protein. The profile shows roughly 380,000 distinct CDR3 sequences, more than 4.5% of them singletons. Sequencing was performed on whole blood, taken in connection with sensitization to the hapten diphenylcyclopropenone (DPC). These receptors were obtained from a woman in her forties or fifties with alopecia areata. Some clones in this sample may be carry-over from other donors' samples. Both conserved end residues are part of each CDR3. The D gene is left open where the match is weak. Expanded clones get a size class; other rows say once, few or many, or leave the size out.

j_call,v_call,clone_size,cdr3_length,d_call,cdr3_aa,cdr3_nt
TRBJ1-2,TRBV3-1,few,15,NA,CASSPNPRGRYGYTF,TGTGCCAGCAGCCCTAACCCACGGGGCCGCTATGGCTACACCTTC
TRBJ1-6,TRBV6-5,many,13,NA,CASTGRTNSPLHF,TGTGCCAGCACAGGACGGACAAATTCACCCCTCCACTTT
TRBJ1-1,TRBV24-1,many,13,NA,CATGQGKGTEAFF,TGTGCCACCGGGCAGGGGAAGGGCACTGAAGCTTTCTTT
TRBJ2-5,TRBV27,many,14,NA,CASSSLLWLRTQYF,TGTGCCAGCAGTTCTTTACTCTGGTTGCGGACCCAGTACTTC
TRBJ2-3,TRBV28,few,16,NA,CASSFKRTALPDTQYF,TGTGCCAGCAGTTTCAAGCGGACCGCCCTCCCAGATACGCAGTATTTT
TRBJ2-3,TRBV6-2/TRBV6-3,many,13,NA,CASTLLWTDTQYF,TGTGCCAGCACCCTCTTGTGGACAGATACGCAGTATTTT
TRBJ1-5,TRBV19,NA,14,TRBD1,CASTPGQGVQPQHF,TGTGCCAGTACCCCGGGACAGGGGGTTCAGCCCCAGCATTTT
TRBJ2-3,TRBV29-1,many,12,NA,CSVEIRTDTQYF,TGCAGCGTTGAAATCCGAACAGATACGCAGTATTTT
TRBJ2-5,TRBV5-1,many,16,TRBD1,CASQTGTGGGKETQYF,TGCGCCAGCCAGACCGGGACAGGGGGCGGAAAAGAGACCCAGTACTTC
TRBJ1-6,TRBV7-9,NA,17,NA,CASSFSWEGSYNSPLHF,TGTGCCAGCAGCTTTTCCTGGGAAGGTTCCTATAATTCACCCCTCCACTTT
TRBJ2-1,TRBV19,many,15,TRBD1,CASSKPGTAYNEQFF,TGTGCCAGCTCAAAACCCGGGACAGCGTACAATGAGCAGTTCTTC
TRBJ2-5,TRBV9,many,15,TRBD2,CASSVASGDAETQYF,TGTGCCAGCAGCGTAGCCAGCGGGGATGCGGAGACCCAGTACTTC
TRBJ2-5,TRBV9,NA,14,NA,CASSVFSGQETQYF,TGTGCCAGCAGCGTCTTTAGCGGACAAGAGACCCAGTACTTC
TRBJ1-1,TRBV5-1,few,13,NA,CVSSTGTWTEAFF,TGCGTCAGCAGCACCGGGACCTGGACTGAAGCTTTCTTT
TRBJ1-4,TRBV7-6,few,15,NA,CASSLSQGSGEKLFF,TGTGCCAGCAGCCTCTCCCAGGGTTCAGGAGAAAAACTGTTTTTT
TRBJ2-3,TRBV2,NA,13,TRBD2,CASLAGVGDTQYF,TGTGCCAGCCTAGCGGGAGTTGGAGATACGCAGTATTTT
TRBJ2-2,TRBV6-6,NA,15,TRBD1,CASSYNGQAAGELFF,TGTGCCAGCAGTTATAACGGACAGGCGGCCGGGGAGCTGTTTTTT
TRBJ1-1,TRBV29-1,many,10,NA,CSVSHNEAFF,TGCAGCGTAAGTCACAATGAAGCTTTCTTT
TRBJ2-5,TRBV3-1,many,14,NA,CASSQGPMQETQYF,TGTGCCAGCAGCCAAGGACCGATGCAAGAGACCCAGTACTTC
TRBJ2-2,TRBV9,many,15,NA,CASSVYPANTGELFF,TGTGCCAGCAGCGTTTACCCCGCGAACACCGGGGAGCTGTTTTTT
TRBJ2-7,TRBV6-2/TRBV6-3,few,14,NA,CASKGAPGVREQYF,TGTGCCAGCAAGGGGGCCCCGGGGGTCCGCGAGCAGTACTTC
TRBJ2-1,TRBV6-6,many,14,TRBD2,CASSGLAVLGEQFF,TGTGCCAGCAGCGGACTAGCGGTCCTGGGTGAGCAGTTCTTC
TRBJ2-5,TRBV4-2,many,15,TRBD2,CASSPPGLAGETQYF,TGTGCCAGCAGCCCCCCGGGACTAGCGGGAGAGACCCAGTACTTC
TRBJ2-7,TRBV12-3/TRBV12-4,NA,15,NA,CASSRPGLDSYEQYF,TGTGCCAGCAGCCGACCGGGACTGGACTCCTACGAGCAGTACTTC
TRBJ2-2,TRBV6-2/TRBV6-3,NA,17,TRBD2,CASRGTGLAGQIGELFF,TGTGCCAGCAGAGGCACCGGACTAGCCGGGCAGATCGGGGAGCTGTTTTTT
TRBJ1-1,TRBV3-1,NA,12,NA,CATSRSNTEAFF,TGTGCCACCTCGCGCTCGAACACTGAAGCTTTCTTT
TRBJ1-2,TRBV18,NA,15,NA,CASSPSVRGPDGYTF,TGTGCCAGCTCACCCAGTGTGAGAGGCCCGGATGGCTACACCTTC
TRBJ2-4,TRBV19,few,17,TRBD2,CASSIFGTSGGKNIQYF,TGTGCCAGTAGTATATTCGGGACTAGCGGGGGAAAAAACATTCAGTACTTC
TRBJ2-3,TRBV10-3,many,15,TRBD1,CAIRSDRAWTDTQYF,TGTGCCATCAGGAGCGACAGGGCTTGGACAGATACGCAGTATTTT
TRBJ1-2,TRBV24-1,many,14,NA,CATSDPPRRYGYTF,TGTGCCACCAGTGATCCGCCCCGGCGGTATGGCTACACCTTC
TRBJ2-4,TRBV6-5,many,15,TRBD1,CASRKGQGVQNIQYF,TGTGCCAGCAGGAAAGGACAGGGGGTACAAAACATTCAGTACTTC
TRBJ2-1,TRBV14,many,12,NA,CASGARYNEQFF,TGTGCCAGTGGGGCCAGATACAATGAGCAGTTCTTC
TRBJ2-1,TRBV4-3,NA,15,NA,CASSQELLSYNEQFF,TGCGCCAGCAGCCAAGAATTACTCTCCTACAATGAGCAGTTCTTC
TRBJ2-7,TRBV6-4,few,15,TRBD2,CASTKASGGIYEQYF,TGTGCCAGCACAAAGGCTAGCGGGGGGATTTACGAGCAGTACTTC
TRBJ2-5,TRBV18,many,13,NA,CASSPTQQETQYF,TGTGCCAGCTCACCGACTCAACAAGAGACCCAGTACTTC
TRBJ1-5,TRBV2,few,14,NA,CASSAVQPDQPQHF,TGTGCCAGCAGTGCGGTACAGCCCGATCAGCCCCAGCATTTT
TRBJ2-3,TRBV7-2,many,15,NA,CASSFRPGDTDTQYF,TGTGCCAGCAGCTTTAGACCGGGGGACACAGATACGCAGTATTTT
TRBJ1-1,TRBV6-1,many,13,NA,CASSGQPNTEAFF,TGTGCCAGCAGTGGACAGCCTAACACTGAAGCTTTCTTT
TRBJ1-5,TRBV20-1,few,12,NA,CSAGQTNQPQHF,TGCAGTGCTGGGCAGACCAATCAGCCCCAGCATTTT
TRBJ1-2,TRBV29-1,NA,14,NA,CSVDHYRVNYGYTF,TGCAGCGTTGATCACTACAGGGTAAACTATGGCTACACCTTC
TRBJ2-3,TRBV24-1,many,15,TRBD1,CATSDHGTGKDTQYF,TGTGCCACCAGTGATCACGGGACAGGGAAGGATACGCAGTATTTT
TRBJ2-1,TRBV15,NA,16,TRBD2,CATSRRRTSGSPEQFF,TGTGCCACCAGCAGACGCCGGACTAGCGGGAGTCCTGAGCAGTTCTTC
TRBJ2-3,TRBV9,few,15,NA,CASSVEGPSTDTQYF,TGTGCCAGCAGCGTAGAGGGCCCTAGCACAGATACGCAGTATTTT
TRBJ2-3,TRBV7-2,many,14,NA,CASLLQGVRDTQYF,TGTGCCTCCTTACTACAGGGAGTTAGAGATACGCAGTATTTT
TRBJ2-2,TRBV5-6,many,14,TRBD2,CASSLALAVGELFF,TGTGCCAGCAGCTTGGCCCTAGCGGTCGGGGAGCTGTTTTTT